This T cell receptor (beta chain) was recovered during a study of OX40 agonist ivuxolimab in advanced cancers. Generated by immunoSEQ multiplex PCR, the TCRdb table keeps only in-frame clones and is missing some. The sample has approximately 26,000 clones, 75% to 90% seen once. The V segment lost 6 bases and the J segment 4 bases; nucleotides outside the gene matches: 8. The CDR3 sequence is 14 residues long. Germline CDR1 MDHEN, CDR2 SYDVKM. The study's findings and limits: Researchers did not establish what antigens the expanded peripheral T cells target.

This clone is categorized as medium-sized (0.01 to 0.1%). The antigen is not known. The TCR sequence derives from an adult with an advanced solid tumor such as melanoma, head and neck, liver or kidney cancer. The material sequenced was CD4+ or CD8+ T cells sorted from blood, taken in a trial of the OX40 agonist ivuxolimab. The chain is built from TRBV28 and TRBJ1-2; TRBD1 matches 7 bases. The CDR3 reads CASSSDRAGYGYTF. CDR3 DNA: TGTGCCAGCAGCTCCGACAGGGCCGGCTATGGCTACACCTTC.